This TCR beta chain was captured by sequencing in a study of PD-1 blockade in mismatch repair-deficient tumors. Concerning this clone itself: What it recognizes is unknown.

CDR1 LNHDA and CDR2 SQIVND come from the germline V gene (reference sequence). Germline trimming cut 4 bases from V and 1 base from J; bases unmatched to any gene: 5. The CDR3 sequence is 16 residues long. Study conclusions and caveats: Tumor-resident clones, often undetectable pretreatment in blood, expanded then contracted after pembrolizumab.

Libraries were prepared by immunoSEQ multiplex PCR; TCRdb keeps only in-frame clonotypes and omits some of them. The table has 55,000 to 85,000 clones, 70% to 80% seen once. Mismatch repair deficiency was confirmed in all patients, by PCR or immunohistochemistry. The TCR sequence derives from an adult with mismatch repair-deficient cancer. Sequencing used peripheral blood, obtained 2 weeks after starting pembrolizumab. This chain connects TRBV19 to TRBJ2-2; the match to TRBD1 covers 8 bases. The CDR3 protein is CASSRDRQKNTGELFF. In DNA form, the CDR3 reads TGTGCCAGTAGTAGGGACAGGCAAAAGAACACCGGGGAGCTGTTTTTT.